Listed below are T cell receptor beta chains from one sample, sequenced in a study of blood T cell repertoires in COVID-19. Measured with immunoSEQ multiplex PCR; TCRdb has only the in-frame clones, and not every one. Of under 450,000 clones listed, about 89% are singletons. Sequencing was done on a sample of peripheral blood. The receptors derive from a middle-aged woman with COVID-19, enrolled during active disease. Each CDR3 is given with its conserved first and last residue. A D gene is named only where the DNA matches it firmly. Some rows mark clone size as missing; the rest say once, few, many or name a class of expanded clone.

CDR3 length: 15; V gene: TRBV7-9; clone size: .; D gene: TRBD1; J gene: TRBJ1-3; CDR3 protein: CASSLDRGAGNTIYF; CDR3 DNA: TGTGCCAGCAGCTTGGACAGGGGGGCTGGAAACACCATATATTTT
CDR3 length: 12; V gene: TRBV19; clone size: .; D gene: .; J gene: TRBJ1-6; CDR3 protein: CASHDRESPLHF; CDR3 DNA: TGTGCCAGCCACGACAGAGAGTCACCCCTCCACTTT
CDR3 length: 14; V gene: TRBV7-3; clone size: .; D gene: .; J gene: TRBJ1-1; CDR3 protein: CASSARGGNTEAFF; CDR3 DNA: TGTGCCAGCAGCGCTAGGGGTGGGAACACTGAAGCTTTCTTT
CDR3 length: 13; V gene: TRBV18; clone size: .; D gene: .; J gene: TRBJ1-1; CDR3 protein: CASSPQKNTEAFF; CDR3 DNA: TGTGCCAGCTCCCCTCAGAAGAACACTGAAGCTTTCTTT
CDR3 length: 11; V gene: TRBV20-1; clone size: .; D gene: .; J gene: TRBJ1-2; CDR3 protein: CSAHSVYGYTF; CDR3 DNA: TGCAGTGCACACAGTGTCTATGGCTACACCTTC
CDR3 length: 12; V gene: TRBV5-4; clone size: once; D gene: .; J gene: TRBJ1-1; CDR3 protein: CASSLQYTEAFF; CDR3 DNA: TGTGCCAGCAGCCTACAGTACACTGAAGCTTTCTTT
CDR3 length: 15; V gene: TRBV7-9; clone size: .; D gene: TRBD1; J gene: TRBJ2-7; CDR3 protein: CASSLRDRVRYEQYF; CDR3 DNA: TGTGCCAGCAGCCTGCGGGACAGGGTGCGATACGAGCAGTACTTC
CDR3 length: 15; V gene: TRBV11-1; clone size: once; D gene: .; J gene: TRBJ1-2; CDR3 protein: CASSFLAGAVNGYTF; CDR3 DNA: TGTGCCAGCAGCTTTTTGGCGGGGGCGGTGAATGGCTACACCTTC
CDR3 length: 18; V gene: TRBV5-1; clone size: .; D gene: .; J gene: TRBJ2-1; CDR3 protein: CASSLGDPGLSSYNEQFF; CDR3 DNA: TGCGCCAGCAGCTTGGGGGACCCGGGACTGAGCTCCTACAATGAGCAGTTCTTC
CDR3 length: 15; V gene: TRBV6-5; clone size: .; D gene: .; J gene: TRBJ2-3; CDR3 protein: CASSVTGFGTDTQYF; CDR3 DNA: TGTGCCAGCAGCGTGACGGGTTTTGGCACAGATACGCAGTATTTT
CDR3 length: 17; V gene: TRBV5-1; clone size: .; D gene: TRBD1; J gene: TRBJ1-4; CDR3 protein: CASSLAAGQLSQEKLFF; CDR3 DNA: TGCGCCAGCAGCTTGGCGGCGGGACAGCTCTCCCAGGAAAAACTGTTTTTT
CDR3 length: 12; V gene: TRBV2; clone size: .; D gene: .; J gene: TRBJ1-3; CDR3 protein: CASRRDGNTIYF; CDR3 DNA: TGTGCCAGCAGGAGGGATGGAAACACCATATATTTT
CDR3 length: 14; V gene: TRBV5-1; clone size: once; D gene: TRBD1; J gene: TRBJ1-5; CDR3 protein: CASSPGQGNQPQHF; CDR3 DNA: TGCGCCAGCAGCCCTGGACAGGGCAATCAGCCCCAGCATTTT
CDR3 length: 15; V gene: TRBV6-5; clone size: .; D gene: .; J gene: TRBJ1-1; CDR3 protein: CASSYLGGRNTEAFF; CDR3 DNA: TGTGCCAGCAGTTACTTAGGAGGACGGAACACTGAAGCTTTCTTT
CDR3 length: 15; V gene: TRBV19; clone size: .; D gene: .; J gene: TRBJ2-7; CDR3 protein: CASSYTGTSIGEQYF; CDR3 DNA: TGTGCCAGTAGTTATACAGGGACATCAATTGGCGAGCAGTACTTC
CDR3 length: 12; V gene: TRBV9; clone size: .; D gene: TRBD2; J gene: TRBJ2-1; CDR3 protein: CASSGTSGKQFF; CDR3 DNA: TGTGCCAGCAGCGGGACTAGCGGAAAGCAGTTCTTC
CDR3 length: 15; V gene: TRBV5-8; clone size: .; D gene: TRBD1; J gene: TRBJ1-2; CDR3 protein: CASSPRGQGFYGYTF; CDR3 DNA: TGTGCCAGCAGCCCACGGGGACAGGGTTTCTATGGCTACACCTTC
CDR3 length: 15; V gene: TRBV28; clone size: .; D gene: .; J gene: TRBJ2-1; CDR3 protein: CASSFSGAGYNEQFF; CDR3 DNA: TGTGCCAGCAGTTTTTCGGGAGCTGGGTACAATGAGCAGTTCTTC
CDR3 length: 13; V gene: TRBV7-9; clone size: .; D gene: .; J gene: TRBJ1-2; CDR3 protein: CASSLVRDHGYTF; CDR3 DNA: TGTGCCAGCAGCTTGGTCCGGGATCATGGCTACACCTTC
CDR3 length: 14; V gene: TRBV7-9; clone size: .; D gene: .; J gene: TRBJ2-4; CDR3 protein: CASSSLRGKNIQYF; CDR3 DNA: TGTGCCAGCAGCTCCCTTAGGGGCAAAAACATTCAGTACTTC
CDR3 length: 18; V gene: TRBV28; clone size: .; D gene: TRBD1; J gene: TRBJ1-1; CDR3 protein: CASSFRGQGASWDTEAFF; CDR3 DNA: TGTGCCAGCAGTTTTAGAGGGCAGGGGGCGTCTTGGGACACTGAAGCTTTCTTT
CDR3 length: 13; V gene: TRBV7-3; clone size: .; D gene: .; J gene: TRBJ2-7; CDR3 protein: CASSLGPHYEQYF; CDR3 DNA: TGTGCCAGCAGCTTAGGGCCCCACTACGAGCAGTACTTC
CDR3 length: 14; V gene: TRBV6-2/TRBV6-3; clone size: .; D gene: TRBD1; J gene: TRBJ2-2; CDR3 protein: CASSRQGTNGELFF; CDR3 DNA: TGTGCCAGCAGTCGACAGGGCACGAACGGGGAGCTGTTTTTT
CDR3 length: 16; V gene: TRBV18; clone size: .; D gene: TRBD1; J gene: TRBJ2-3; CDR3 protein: CASSPYRDRVGDTQYF; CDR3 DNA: TGTGCCAGCTCACCATACCGGGACAGGGTAGGGGATACGCAGTATTTT
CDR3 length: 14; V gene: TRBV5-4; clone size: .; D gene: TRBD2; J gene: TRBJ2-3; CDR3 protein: CASSLNGRADTQYF; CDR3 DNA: TGTGCCAGCAGCTTGAACGGGAGGGCAGATACGCAGTATTTT
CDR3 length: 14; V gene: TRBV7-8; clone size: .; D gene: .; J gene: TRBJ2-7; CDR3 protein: CASSNAGVSYEQYF; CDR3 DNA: TGTGCCAGCAGCAATGCCGGGGTCTCCTACGAGCAGTACTTC
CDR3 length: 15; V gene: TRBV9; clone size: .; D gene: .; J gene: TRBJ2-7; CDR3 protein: CASSVGGAASYEQYF; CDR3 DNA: TGTGCCAGCAGCGTAGGTGGGGCAGCCTCCTACGAGCAGTACTTC
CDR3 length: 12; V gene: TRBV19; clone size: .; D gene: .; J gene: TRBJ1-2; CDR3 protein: CASSRDYYGYTF; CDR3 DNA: TGTGCCAGTAGTAGGGACTACTATGGCTACACCTTC
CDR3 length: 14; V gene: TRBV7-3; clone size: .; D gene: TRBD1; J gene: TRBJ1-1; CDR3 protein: CASSRDRVDTEAFF; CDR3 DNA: TGTGCCAGCAGCCGTGACAGGGTGGACACTGAAGCTTTCTTT
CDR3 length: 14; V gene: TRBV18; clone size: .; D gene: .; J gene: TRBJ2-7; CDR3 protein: CASSPGGTSGEQYF; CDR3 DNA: TGTGCCAGCTCACCCGGGGGAACTTCCGGGGAGCAGTACTTC
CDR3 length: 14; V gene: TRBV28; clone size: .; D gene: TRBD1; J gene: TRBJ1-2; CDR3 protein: CASSSGQGYDGYTF; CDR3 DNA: TGTGCCAGCAGTTCAGGACAGGGGTATGATGGCTACACCTTC
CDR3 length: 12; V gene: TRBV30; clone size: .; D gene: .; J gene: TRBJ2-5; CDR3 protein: CAWTRGKETQYF; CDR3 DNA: TGTGCCTGGACTAGAGGGAAAGAGACCCAGTACTTC
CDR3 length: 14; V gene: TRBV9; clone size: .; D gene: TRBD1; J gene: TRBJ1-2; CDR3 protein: CASSLDRGSYGYTF; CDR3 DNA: TGTGCCAGCAGCCTCGACAGGGGGAGCTATGGCTACACCTTC
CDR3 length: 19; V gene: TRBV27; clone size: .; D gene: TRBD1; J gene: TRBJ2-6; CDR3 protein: CASSFTGGWSLSGANVLTF; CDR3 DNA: TGTGCCAGCAGTTTTACAGGGGGCTGGTCCCTTTCTGGGGCCAACGTCCTGACTTTC
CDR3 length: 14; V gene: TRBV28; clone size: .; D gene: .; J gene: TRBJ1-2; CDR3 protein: CASSFSDRKGGYTF; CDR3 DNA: TGTGCCAGCAGTTTCTCTGACAGGAAGGGTGGCTACACCTTC
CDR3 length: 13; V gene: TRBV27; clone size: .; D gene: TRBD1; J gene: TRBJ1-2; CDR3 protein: CASTGQGKGGYTF; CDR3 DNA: TGTGCCAGTACCGGACAGGGGAAGGGTGGCTACACCTTC
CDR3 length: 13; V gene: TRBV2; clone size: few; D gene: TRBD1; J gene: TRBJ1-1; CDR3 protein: CASSNRGHTEAFF; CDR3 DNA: TGTGCCAGCAGCAACAGGGGGCACACTGAAGCTTTCTTT
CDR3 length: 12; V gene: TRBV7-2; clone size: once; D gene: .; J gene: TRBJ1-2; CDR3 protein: CASSSRVRGYTF; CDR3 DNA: TGTGCCAGCAGCTCCAGGGTACGTGGCTACACCTTC
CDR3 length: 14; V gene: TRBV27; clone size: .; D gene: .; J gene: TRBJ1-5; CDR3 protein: CASSLRGNHQPQHF; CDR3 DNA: TGTGCCAGCAGTTTGAGAGGGAACCATCAGCCCCAGCATTTT
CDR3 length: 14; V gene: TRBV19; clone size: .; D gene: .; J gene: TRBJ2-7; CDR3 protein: CATQPRDTSYEQYF; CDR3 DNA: TGTGCCACCCAACCCCGGGACACCTCCTACGAGCAGTACTTC
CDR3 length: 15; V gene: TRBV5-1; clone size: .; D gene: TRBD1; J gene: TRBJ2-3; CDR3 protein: CASSRAGQAPDTQYF; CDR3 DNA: TGCGCCAGCAGCCGCGCTGGACAGGCCCCCGATACGCAGTATTTT
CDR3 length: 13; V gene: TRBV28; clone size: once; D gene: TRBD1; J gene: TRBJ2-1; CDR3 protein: CASRDSSYNEQFF; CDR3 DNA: TGTGCCAGCCGGGACAGCTCCTACAATGAGCAGTTCTTC
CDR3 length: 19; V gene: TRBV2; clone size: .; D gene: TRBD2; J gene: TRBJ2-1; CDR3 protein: CASNSLRTSGRIAYNEQFF; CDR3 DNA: TGTGCCAGCAACTCGCTCAGGACTAGCGGGAGAATCGCCTACAATGAGCAGTTCTTC
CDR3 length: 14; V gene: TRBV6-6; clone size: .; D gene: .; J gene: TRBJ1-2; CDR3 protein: CASSHPRGIDGYTF; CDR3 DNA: TGTGCCAGCAGTCACCCTCGGGGGATAGATGGCTACACCTTC
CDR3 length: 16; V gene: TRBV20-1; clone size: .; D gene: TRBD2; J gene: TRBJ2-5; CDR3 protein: CSASMPSGGAGETQYF; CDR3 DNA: TGCAGTGCTAGTATGCCTAGCGGGGGGGCGGGAGAGACCCAGTACTTC
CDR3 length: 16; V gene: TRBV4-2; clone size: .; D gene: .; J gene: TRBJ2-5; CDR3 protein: CASSQDWTTGRETQYF; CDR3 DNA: TGTGCCAGCAGCCAAGATTGGACGACAGGAAGGGAGACCCAGTACTTC